This T cell receptor (beta chain) comes out of a study of beta chain features in type 1 diabetes. Looking at the study overall: Comparable age, gender and cell yields were observed in patients relative to healthy donors.

Expressed TCRB transcripts were sequenced, since all the RNA that had been isolated was reverse transcribed. Profiling relied on immunoSEQ multiplex PCR, and the TCRdb table lists in-frame clones only, not all of them. The table shows roughly 500,000 clones, with roughly 31% occurring only once. The CDR3 consists of 14 residues. CDR1 is SGHTA and CDR2 is FQGTGA in the germline V gene. Trimming stripped 5 bases from V and 2 bases from J, with 9 bases between. This clone was observed a few times. The rearrangement links TRBV7-3 to TRBJ2-2; D unresolved. This sequence was found in a man aged 18 to 30 in good health. Sequencing was done on a sample of naive CD4+ T cells from blood. The CDR3 region has the DNA TGTGCCAGCAGCGAGTCCCGTAACACCGGGGAGCTGTTTTTT. The encoded protein is CASSESRNTGELFF.